This T cell receptor (beta chain) was identified during a study of blood T cell repertoires in COVID-19. The wider study: The United States, Italy and Spain supplied acute and convalescent COVID-19 samples. T cells, B-cell-depleted T cells, or PBMCs provided the cDNA or gDNA that served as material.

As originally analysed: Amplifying reference gene primers gave estimates of nucleated cell counts. Data came from immunoSEQ multiplex PCR; TCRdb stores just in-frame clones and leaves some out. That table furnishes V, J and clone size, whereas the DNA furnished D and trimming. The sample holds over 20,000 clones; about 89% are singletons and the top ten take under 20%. V lost 6 bases, J lost 5 bases, and 17 bases lay in between. The CDR3 runs 14 residues. Germline V gives CDR1 MNHEY, CDR2 SVGAGI. The chain links TRBV6-5 to TRBJ2-7, with D possibly matching TRBD2 (7 bases). The sequence was collected from a man aged 65 to 85 with active COVID-19. Source material: peripheral blood. This chain's CDR3 is CASRPGLEGDEQYF. The CDR3 DNA reads TGTGCCAGCAGACCTGGACTAGAGGGGGACGAGCAGTACTTC.